These 20 T cell receptor beta chains were all obtained from the same sample, sequenced in a study of cytomegalovirus exposure and HLA in healthy donors. Vbeta (60) and Jbeta (13) primers were used in the PCR. The data were produced by immunoSEQ multiplex PCR, yet TCRdb's version contains in-frame clones alone and is incomplete. The repertoire has 85,000 to 120,000 clones, 65% to 85% of them found once; the top ten carry around 2.7%. Specimen: PBMCs. These TCRs come from a male donor in good health and CMV-seropositive.

The V gene is TRBV28, the J gene TRBJ2-1, with TRBD2 matching over 13 bases. The CDR3 has 17 residues. After removal of 6 bases from V and 1 base from J, the junction contained 6 bases not matched to a gene. In germline, CDR1 is MDHEN, CDR2 SYDVKM. CDR3 nucleotides: TGTGCCAGCAGACGGACTAGCGGGAGTATTTCCTACAATGAGCAGTTCTTC. The encoded protein is CASRRTSGSISYNEQFF.

This clone has a handful of counts. The gene calls are TRBV6-4 and TRBJ2-1; TRBD2 matches 13 bases. V lost 5 bases to trimming and J lost 5 bases; unmatched junction nucleotides: 3. Germline V CDR1 and CDR2: MRHNA, SNTAGT. This CDR3 is built from 15 residues. CDR3: CASSSLAGGNNEQFF. CDR3 nucleotide sequence: TGTGCCAGCAGTTCACTAGCGGGAGGGAACAATGAGCAGTTCTTC.

V is TRBV27 and J is TRBJ2-7; TRBD2 agrees at 9 bases. The CDR3 spans 14 residues. V shed 2 bases, J shed 4 bases, and the junction held 3 bases outside the gene matches. In germline, CDR1 is MNHEY, CDR2 SMNVEV (reference sequence). CDR3 nucleotide sequence: TGTGCCAGCAGTTTACTAGCGGGGCGGTACGAGCAGTACTTC. It codes for CASSLLAGRYEQYF.

The V gene is TRBV7-8, the J gene TRBJ1-2; D is possibly TRBD1 (5 bases). V was shortened by 2 bases and J by 4 bases, with 14 bases between the two germline ends. Looked up from germline, CDR1 is SGHVS and CDR2 is FQNEAQ. CDR3 length equals 15 residues. CDR3 loop: CASSLTGSWGYGYTF. The CDR3 DNA follows: TGTGCCAGCAGCTTAACAGGTTCATGGGGCTATGGCTACACCTTC.

V and J are TRBV6-6 and TRBJ2-3; 10 nucleotides match TRBD2. The CDR3 sequence is 14 residues long. V lost 5 bases, J lost 5 bases, and 4 bases stayed unmatched. Per the germline V gene, CDR1 is MNHNY and CDR2 is SVGAGI (reference sequence). The CDR3 DNA follows: TGTGCCAGCAGTCTAGCGGGGGATTTAGATACGCAGTATTTT. Translated, it gives CASSLAGDLDTQYF.

The CDR3 DNA follows: TGCAGCGTTACGGGACTAGGGTATAACAATGAGCAGTTCTTC. This encodes CSVTGLGYNNEQFF. This chain uses TRBV29-1 with TRBJ2-1; 8 bases line up with TRBD2. Germline assignment: CDR1 SQVTM and CDR2 ANQGSEA. CDR3 length equals 14 residues. The ends lost 5 bases at V and 5 bases at J; junction bases unmatched: 8.

The chain has TRBV2 and TRBJ1-5; tentative D call: TRBD1 (5 bases). V was cut by 6 bases and J by 3 bases, with 15 bases left in between. There are 15 residues in the CDR3. Germline loops: CDR1 SNHLY, CDR2 FYNNEI. The CDR3 sequence: CASRGNRNDNQPQHF. The DNA for the CDR3 is TGTGCCAGCAGGGGAAACAGGAATGACAATCAGCCCCAGCATTTT.

The rearrangement joins TRBV2 to TRBJ1-5; possible D gene TRBD1, 6 bases. V shed 5 bases and J shed 4 bases, with 15 bases lying between them. The CDR3 runs 15 residues. Per germline, CDR1 SNHLY and CDR2 FYNNEI. For the CDR3, the DNA is TGTGCCAGCAGTTCTCTGGGGGGGGCTAATCAGCCCCAGCATTTT. Its translation is CASSSLGGANQPQHF.

With respect to this clone: Other DNA sequences of this sample code for an identical CDR3. The rearrangement uses TRBV2 and TRBJ1-5; 9 bases map to TRBD1. The CDR3 has 15 amino acids. The J segment lost 6 bases and the V segment lost 3 bases, leaving 6 bases of the junction unmatched. Germline CDR1 SNHLY, CDR2 FYNNEI. The chain's CDR3 is CASSDGTGSGQPQHF. The CDR3, as DNA: TGTGCCAGCAGTGATGGGACAGGGTCGGGTCAGCCCCAGCATTTT.

Only one count was recorded for this clone. This chain joins TRBV19 and TRBJ2-2; possibly TRBD2 for D (6 bases). The germline gives CDR1 LNHDA, CDR2 SQIVND (reference sequence). V lost 3 bases and J 7 bases, leaving 12 bases between the germline ends. This CDR3 contains 14 residues. CDR3 in DNA: TGTGCCAGTAGTATCGGAGGGCCGGGCGGGGAGCTGTTTTTT. Translating gives CASSIGGPGGELFF.

The chain links TRBV4-2 to TRBJ2-1; D possibly corresponds to TRBD1 (6 bases). V was trimmed by 0 bases and J by 0 bases, leaving 15 bases between them. Germline-derived CDR1 and CDR2 are LGHNA and YNFKEQ. The CDR3 runs 18 residues. This chain's CDR3 is CASSQDPARGSSYNEQFF. The DNA of the CDR3 is TGTGCCAGCAGCCAAGATCCGGCTAGGGGGAGCTCCTACAATGAGCAGTTCTTC.

The DNA for the CDR3 is TGTGCCAGCAGTCCACAGACAGGGGGGTCCTACGAGCAGTACTTC. It specifies CASSPQTGGSYEQYF. The V and J genes are TRBV28 and TRBJ2-7; 9 bases match TRBD1. This CDR3 has 15 residues. The germline V gene encodes CDR1 MDHEN and CDR2 SYDVKM. The V and J ends lost 5 bases and 1 base, in that order; junction bases with no gene match: 6.

V gene TRBV19 combines with J gene TRBJ2-7, with 8 bases fitting TRBD2. This CDR3 region has 13 residues. CDR1 and CDR2 from the germline V gene are LNHDA and SQIVND (reference sequence). Trimming cost V 4 bases and J 6 bases; bases outside gene matches: 5. CDR3 protein: CASSTGLAVEQYF. CDR3 DNA: TGTGCCAGTAGTACCGGACTAGCAGTCGAGCAGTACTTC.

The CDR3 sequence: CASSQVDFRGRGYTF. DNA of the CDR3: TGTGCCAGCAGCCAAGTGGACTTCAGGGGGCGAGGCTACACCTTC. The gene calls are TRBV14 and TRBJ1-2; 8 nucleotides agree with TRBD1. V was clipped by 1 base and J by 8 bases; unmatched bases: 9. This CDR3 is built from 15 residues. In germline, CDR1 is SGHDN, CDR2 FVKESK.

The J gene is TRBJ2-7, the V gene TRBV6-7; tentatively, D is TRBD1 (7 bases). TRBV6-7 is annotated as an ORF whose role is uncertain. The ends were cut back, 11 bases at V and 5 bases at J, with 16 bases in the middle. This CDR3 spans 12 amino acids. CDR3 sequence: CARGTAPNEQYF. The CDR3 region has the DNA TGTGCCCGCGGGACAGCCCCCAACGAGCAGTACTTC.

This chain connects TRBV30 to TRBJ1-1; 7 nucleotides match TRBD1. Germline loops: CDR1 GTSNPN, CDR2 SVGIG (reference sequence). V shed 2 bases, J shed 0 bases, and the junction held 0 bases outside the gene matches. The CDR3 covers 13 residues. The CDR3 DNA reads TGTGCCTGGAGTACAGGGGTGAACACTGAAGCTTTCTTT. It specifies CAWSTGVNTEAFF.

This clone came up once. This sequence joins TRBV2 and TRBJ1-2; 11 bases align to TRBD1. The CDR3 covers 12 residues. The germline gives CDR1 SNHLY, CDR2 FYNNEI. V lost 10 bases to trimming and J lost 10 bases; unmatched junction nucleotides: 8. CDR3 in DNA: TGTGCCACCCGACAGGACAGGGGGCCCTACACCTTC. Protein product: CATRQDRGPYTF.

This clone was seen repeatedly, ten times or more. This chain joins TRBV14 and TRBJ1-2; no definite D call. This CDR3 region has 15 residues. Trimming left V 0 bases short and J 7 bases short, with 15 bases between. Germline loops: CDR1 SGHDN, CDR2 FVKESK. Written as DNA, the CDR3 is TGTGCCAGCAGCCAAGACTCGGTAGGGAGTGGTGGCTACACCTTC. The encoded protein is CASSQDSVGSGGYTF.

The chain employs TRBV5-8 and TRBJ2-5; tentative D call: TRBD1 (6 bases). Trimming pared 3 bases from V and 1 base from J, leaving 22 bases between. The germline V gene encodes CDR1 SGHTS and CDR2 YDEGEE. The CDR3 is made up of 18 amino acids. In DNA form, the CDR3 reads TGTGCCAGCAGCTCCCGGGGAAAAGCAGGGGACATCCAAGAGACCCAGTACTTC. It translates to CASSSRGKAGDIQETQYF.

This clone occurred a few times. The chain combines TRBV19 with TRBJ2-1; 7 bases line up with TRBD2. CDR3 length equals 14 residues. Germline CDR1 reads LNHDA; CDR2 reads SQIVND (reference sequence). V was pared by 7 bases and J by 4 bases, with 7 bases of the junction left unmatched. CDR3 protein: CASTSPGGYNEQFF. The CDR3 coding sequence is TGTGCCAGTACCTCCCCGGGGGGTTACAATGAGCAGTTCTTC.